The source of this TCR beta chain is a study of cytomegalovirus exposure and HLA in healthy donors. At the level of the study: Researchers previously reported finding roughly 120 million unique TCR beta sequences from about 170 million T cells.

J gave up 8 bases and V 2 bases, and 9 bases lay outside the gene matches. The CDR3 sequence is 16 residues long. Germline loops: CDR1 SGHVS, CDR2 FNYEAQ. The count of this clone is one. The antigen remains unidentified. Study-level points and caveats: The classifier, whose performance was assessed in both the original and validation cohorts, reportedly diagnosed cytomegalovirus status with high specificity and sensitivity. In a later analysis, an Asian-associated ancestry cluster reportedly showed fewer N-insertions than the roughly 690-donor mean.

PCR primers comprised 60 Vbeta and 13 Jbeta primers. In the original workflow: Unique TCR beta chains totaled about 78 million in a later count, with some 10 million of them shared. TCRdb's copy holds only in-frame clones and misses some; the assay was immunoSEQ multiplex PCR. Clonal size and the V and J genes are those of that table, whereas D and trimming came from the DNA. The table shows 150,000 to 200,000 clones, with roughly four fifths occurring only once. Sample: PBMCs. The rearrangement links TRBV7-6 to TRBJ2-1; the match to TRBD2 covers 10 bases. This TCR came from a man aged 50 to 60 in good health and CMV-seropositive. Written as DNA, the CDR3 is TGTGCCAGCAGCTTATCCCCCAGCGGGAGGGGGCATGAGCAGTTCTTC. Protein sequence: CASSLSPSGRGHEQFF.